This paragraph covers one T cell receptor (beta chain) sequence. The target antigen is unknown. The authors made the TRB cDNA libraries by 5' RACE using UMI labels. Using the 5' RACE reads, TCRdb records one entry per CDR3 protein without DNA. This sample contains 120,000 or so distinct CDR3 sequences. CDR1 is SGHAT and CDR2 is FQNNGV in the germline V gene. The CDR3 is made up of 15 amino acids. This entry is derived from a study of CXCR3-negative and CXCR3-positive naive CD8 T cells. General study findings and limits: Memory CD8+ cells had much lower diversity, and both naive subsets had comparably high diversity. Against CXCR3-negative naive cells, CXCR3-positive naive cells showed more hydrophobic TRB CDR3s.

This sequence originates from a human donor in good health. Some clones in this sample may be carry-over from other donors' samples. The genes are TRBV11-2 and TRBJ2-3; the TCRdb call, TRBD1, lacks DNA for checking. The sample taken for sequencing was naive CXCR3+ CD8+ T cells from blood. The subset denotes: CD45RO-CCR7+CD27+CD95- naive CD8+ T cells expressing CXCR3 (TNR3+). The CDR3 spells CASSPMMGAQDTQYF.